Listed below are T cell receptor beta chains from one sample, sequenced in a study of long-term antiretroviral therapy in people with HIV. TCRdb's copy holds only in-frame clones and misses some; the assay was immunoSEQ multiplex PCR. The sample lists 25,000 to 35,000 clones, about 87% seen once, with 3% to 4.5% in the top ten. Sequencing used unsorted PBMCs, obtained 1.8 years after starting antiretroviral therapy. These receptors were collected from a woman aged 18-30 years with HIV. Both conserved end residues are part of each CDR3. D genes are given only for firm matches. For some rows the clone size is stated as once, few or many, or as a class when expanded; others skip it.

J	size	D	V	CDR3	DNA
TRBJ2-3	NA	NA	TRBV25-1	CASSPLPESTDTQYF	TGTGCCAGCAGCCCTTTACCGGAGAGCACAGATACGCAGTATTTT
TRBJ2-1	NA	TRBD2	TRBV9	CASSVGTSGVNEQFF	TGTGCCAGCAGCGTAGGGACTAGCGGGGTTAATGAGCAGTTCTTC
TRBJ1-1	once	NA	TRBV18	CASSPQGTEAFF	TGTGCCAGCTCACCCCAGGGCACTGAAGCTTTCTTT
TRBJ2-7	once	NA	TRBV6-1	CASSIAEASYEQYF	TGTGCCAGCAGTATAGCGGAAGCCTCCTACGAGCAGTACTTC
TRBJ2-7	NA	NA	TRBV6-5	CASSPRSSYEQYF	TGTGCCAGCAGTCCCAGATCCTCCTACGAGCAGTACTTC
TRBJ1-2	NA	NA	TRBV28	CASSPATLGGYTF	TGTGCCAGCAGTCCGGCGACCTTGGGTGGCTACACCTTC
TRBJ1-4	NA	TRBD1	TRBV18	CASSVGTGGANEKLFF	TGTGCCAGCTCAGTCGGGACAGGGGGCGCAAATGAAAAACTGTTTTTT
TRBJ2-3	NA	TRBD2	TRBV7-2	CASSRAGVFTDTQYF	TGTGCCAGCAGCCGAGCGGGAGTATTTACAGATACGCAGTATTTT
TRBJ2-7	NA	TRBD1	TRBV11-3	CASSFTGGSEQYF	TGTGCCAGCAGCTTTACAGGGGGCAGCGAGCAGTACTTC
TRBJ2-2	NA	NA	TRBV27	CASSLGLSYTGELFF	TGTGCCAGCAGCCTCGGATTGAGTTACACCGGGGAGCTGTTTTTT
TRBJ2-1	NA	TRBD2	TRBV13	CASSLDVGLAGGDNEQFF	TGTGCCAGCAGCTTAGATGTAGGACTAGCGGGAGGAGACAATGAGCAGTTCTTC
TRBJ2-1	NA	TRBD2	TRBV7-9	CASSGLAYEQFF	TGTGCCAGCAGCGGACTAGCCTATGAGCAGTTCTTC
TRBJ1-5	medium-sized	NA	TRBV6-5	CASSYSLDQPQHF	TGTGCCAGCAGTTATTCCCTCGATCAGCCCCAGCATTTT
TRBJ2-1	NA	NA	TRBV7-7	CASSLMPPGVLGEQFF	TGTGCTAGCAGCTTAATGCCGCCGGGAGTTTTGGGTGAGCAGTTCTTC
TRBJ2-7	NA	NA	TRBV21-1	CASSHAHEQYF	TGTGCCAGCAGCCACGCACACGAGCAGTACTTC
TRBJ2-3	NA	NA	TRBV27	CASSLGGSTDTQYF	TGTGCCAGCAGTTTAGGCGGAAGCACAGATACGCAGTATTTT
TRBJ2-7	NA	TRBD2	TRBV10-3	CAIRGRGNEQYF	TGTGCCATCAGGGGGAGGGGCAACGAGCAGTACTTC
TRBJ2-5	once	NA	TRBV19	CASSAPGYETQYF	TGTGCCAGTAGTGCCCCAGGGTACGAGACCCAGTACTTC
TRBJ2-5	NA	NA	TRBV9	CASSVGTLVSQETQYF	TGTGCCAGCAGCGTAGGAACCCTAGTTTCGCAAGAGACCCAGTACTTC
TRBJ1-2	NA	NA	TRBV28	CASSFSTVRVHGYTF	TGTGCCAGCAGTTTTAGCACTGTTAGGGTACATGGCTACACCTTC
TRBJ2-3	NA	TRBD2	TRBV27	CASNPGLAADTQYF	TGTGCCAGCAACCCGGGACTAGCAGCAGATACGCAGTATTTT
TRBJ1-2	NA	NA	TRBV28	CASSLPFSGGAGYGYTF	TGTGCCAGCAGTTTACCCTTTTCGGGGGGCGCTGGCTATGGCTACACCTTC
TRBJ2-2	NA	NA	TRBV11-3	CASSLRVANTGELFF	TGTGCCAGCAGCCTCCGGGTCGCGAACACCGGGGAGCTGTTTTTT
TRBJ2-7	NA	TRBD2	TRBV7-3	CASSLNPWGGGQSDEQYF	TGTGCCAGCAGCTTAAATCCCTGGGGCGGGGGGCAGAGCGACGAGCAGTACTTC
TRBJ1-1	NA	TRBD1	TRBV28	CASRAGLTGVNTEAFF	TGTGCCAGCAGGGCAGGTCTAACAGGGGTTAACACTGAAGCTTTCTTT
TRBJ2-3	NA	NA	TRBV7-2	CASSSTRVSDTQYF	TGTGCCAGCAGCTCCACCAGGGTTTCCGATACGCAGTATTTT
TRBJ2-2	NA	NA	TRBV19	CASSMAVGRDTGELFF	TGTGCCAGTAGTATGGCGGTGGGTAGAGACACCGGGGAGCTGTTTTTT